The 5 T cell receptor beta chains below were found in one sample sequenced in a study of human T cells and chemical hapten exposure. MiXCR, run by TCRdb on the RACE reads, gives a single entry per CDR3 protein. The data contain about 350,000 distinct CDR3 sequences, over 6% of them seen just once; the ten biggest clones take up over 5.5%. Time point denoted: patch test 2, 6 weeks after DPC sensitization. The treatment here: therapeutic diphenylcyclopropenone sensitization with weekly scalp DPC. This material consisted of whole blood, taken in connection with sensitization to the hapten diphenylcyclopropenone (DPC). The source is a woman aged 18-30 years with alopecia areata. Some clones in this sample may be carry-over from other donors' samples.

This chain joins TRBV14 and TRBJ2-1; D call uncertain. The V end was cut by 4 bases, the J end by 10 bases, with 20 bases between. The CDR3 extends over 15 amino acids. Looked up from germline, CDR1 is SGHDN and CDR2 is FVKESK. CDR3 in DNA: TGTGCCAGCAGCCTCTCGTTGAGCCGTGTGGTCGAGCAGTTCTTC. Translating gives CASSLSLSRVVEQFF.

This clonotype was counted at least ten times. CDR3 sequence: CASSSRSHNEQFF. The CDR3 DNA sequence: TGTGCCAGCAGCTCCAGGTCGCACAATGAGCAGTTCTTC. The genes are TRBV11-2 and TRBJ2-1; D gene unclear. The V end lost 4 bases, the J end lost 5 bases, and 9 bases lay between the germline ends. Germline V lookup: CDR1 SGHAT, CDR2 FQNNGV. CDR3 length: 13 residues.

This clonotype was counted many times. The rearrangement uses TRBV7-9 and TRBJ1-1, with TRBD1 matching over 11 bases. The CDR3 covers 15 residues. V gave up 1 base and J gave up 4 bases; unmatched junction bases: 2. Germline loops: CDR1 SEHNR, CDR2 FQNEAQ (reference sequence). The CDR3 protein is CASSLGGTGGTEAFF. In nucleotides, the CDR3 is TGTGCCAGCAGCTTAGGAGGGACAGGGGGCACTGAAGCTTTCTTT. Full variable domain (remainder filled in from reference TRBV7-9 and TRBJ1-1): DTGVSQNPRHKITKRGQNVTFRCDPISEHNRLYWYRQTLGQGPEFLTYFQNEAQLEKSRLLSDRFSAERPKGSFSTLEIQRTEQGDSAMYLCASSLGGTGGTEAFFGQGTRLTVV.

The rearrangement links TRBV6-2 or TRBV6-3 to TRBJ2-1; D may be TRBD2 (6 bases). Trimming removed 7 bases at V and 6 bases at J, with 22 bases between. In germline, CDR1 is MNHEY, CDR2 SVGEGT. The CDR3 is 16 residues long. CDR3 residues: CASTSMTGTPSNEQFF. As DNA, the CDR3 is TGTGCCAGCACAAGTATGACCGGGACTCCCTCCAATGAGCAGTTCTTC.

This rearrangement joins TRBV6-2 or TRBV6-3 to TRBJ1-1; 7 bases are a match to TRBD1. This CDR3 region has 14 residues. The germline V gene encodes CDR1 MNHEY and CDR2 SVGEGT. With V trimmed by 6 bases and J by 4 bases, 8 bases remained unmatched. The CDR3 protein is CASSQGQLGTEAFF. DNA for the CDR3: TGTGCCAGCAGCCAGGGACAGCTGGGCACTGAAGCTTTCTTT.